This T cell receptor beta chain came from a study of blood T cell repertoires in COVID-19. Study at large: Samples representing acute and convalescent COVID-19 were sourced from the United States, Italy and Spain.

The CDR3 is 13 amino acids. Germline V gene data show CDR1 as MNHEY and CDR2 as SVGEGT. The V gene lost 4 bases and the J gene lost 5 bases, with 11 bases spanning the gap. Original methodology: Amplification with reference gene primers provided the estimates of nucleated cell counts. Assay used: immunoSEQ multiplex PCR; TCRdb lists only in-frame clones, some missing. V, J and clone size reflect that table, while D and trimming were determined from the DNA. The sample consists of roughly 170,000 clones, around 67% of them appearing once. V is TRBV6-2 or TRBV6-3 and J is TRBJ1-1; unclear D gene. The sequence came from a woman older than 75 with acute or convalescent COVID-19. Sequencing was done on a sample of peripheral blood. CDR3 sequence: CASSLGRRTEAFF. Written as DNA, the CDR3 is TGTGCCAGCAGTTTGGGTCGGCGGACTGAAGCTTTCTTT.